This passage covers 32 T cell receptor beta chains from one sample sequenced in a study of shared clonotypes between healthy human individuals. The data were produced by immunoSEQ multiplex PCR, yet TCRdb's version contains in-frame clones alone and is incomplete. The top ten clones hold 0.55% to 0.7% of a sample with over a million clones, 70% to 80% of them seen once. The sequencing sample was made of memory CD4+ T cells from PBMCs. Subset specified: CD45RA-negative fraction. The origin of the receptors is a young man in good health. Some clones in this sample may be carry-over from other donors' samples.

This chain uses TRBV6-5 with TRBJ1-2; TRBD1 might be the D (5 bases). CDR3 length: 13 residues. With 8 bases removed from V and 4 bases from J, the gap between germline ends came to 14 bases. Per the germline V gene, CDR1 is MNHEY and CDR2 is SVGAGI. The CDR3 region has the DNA TGTGCCAGCCGGACACGCCGAGGCTATGGCTACACCTTC. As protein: CASRTRRGYGYTF.

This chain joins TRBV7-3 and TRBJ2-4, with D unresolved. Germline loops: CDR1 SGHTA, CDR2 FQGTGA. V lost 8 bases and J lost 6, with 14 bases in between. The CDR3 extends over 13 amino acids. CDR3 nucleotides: TGTGCCAGCGCCCCCTCAGCAGGAAACATTCAGTACTTC. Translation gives CASAPSAGNIQYF.

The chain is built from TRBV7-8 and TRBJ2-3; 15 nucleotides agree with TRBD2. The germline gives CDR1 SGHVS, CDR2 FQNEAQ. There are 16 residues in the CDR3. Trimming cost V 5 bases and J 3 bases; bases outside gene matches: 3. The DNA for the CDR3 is TGTGCCAGCAGCCCGGGACTAGCGGGAGGAACAGATACGCAGTATTTT. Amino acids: CASSPGLAGGTDTQYF.

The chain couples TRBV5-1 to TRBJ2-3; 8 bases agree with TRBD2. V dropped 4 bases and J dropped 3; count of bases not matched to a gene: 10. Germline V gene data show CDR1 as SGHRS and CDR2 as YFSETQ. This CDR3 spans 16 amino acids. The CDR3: CASSPPLAAGTDTQYF. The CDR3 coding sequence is TGCGCCAGCAGCCCGCCACTAGCGGCCGGAACAGATACGCAGTATTTT.

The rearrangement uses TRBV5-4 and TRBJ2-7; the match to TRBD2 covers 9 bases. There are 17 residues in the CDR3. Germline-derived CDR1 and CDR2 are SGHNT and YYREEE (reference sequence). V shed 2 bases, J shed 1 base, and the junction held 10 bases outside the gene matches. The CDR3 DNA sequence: TGTGCCAGCAGCTTTACCTTGGGGACTAGCACTTCCTACGAGCAGTACTTC. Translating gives CASSFTLGTSTSYEQYF.

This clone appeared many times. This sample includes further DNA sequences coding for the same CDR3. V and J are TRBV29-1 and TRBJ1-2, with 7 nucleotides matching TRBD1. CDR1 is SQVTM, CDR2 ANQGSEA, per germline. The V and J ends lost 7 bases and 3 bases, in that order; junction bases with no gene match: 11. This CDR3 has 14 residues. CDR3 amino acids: CSALGRGRDYGYTF. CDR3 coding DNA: TGCAGCGCTTTGGGGAGGGGGCGCGACTATGGCTACACCTTC.

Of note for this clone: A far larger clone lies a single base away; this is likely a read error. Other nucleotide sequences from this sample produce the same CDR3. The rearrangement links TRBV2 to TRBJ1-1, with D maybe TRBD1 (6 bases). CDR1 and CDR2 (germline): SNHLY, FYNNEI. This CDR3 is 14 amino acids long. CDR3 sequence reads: CASSKETGSREAFF. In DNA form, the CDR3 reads TGTGCCAGCAGTAAAGAAACAGGGAGTAGGGAAGCCTTCTTT.

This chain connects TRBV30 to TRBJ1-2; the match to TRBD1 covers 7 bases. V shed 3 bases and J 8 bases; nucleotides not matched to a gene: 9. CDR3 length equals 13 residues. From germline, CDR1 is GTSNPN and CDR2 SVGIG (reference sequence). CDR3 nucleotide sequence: TGTGCCTGGAGGATTGTAGGGGGCGCGGGCTACACCTTC. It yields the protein CAWRIVGGAGYTF. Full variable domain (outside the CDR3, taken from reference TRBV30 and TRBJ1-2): SQTIHQWPATLVQPVGSPLSLECTVEGTSNPNLYWYRQAAGRGLQLLFYSVGIGQISSEVPQNLSASRPQDRQFILSSKKLLLSDSGFYLCAWRIVGGAGYTFGSGTRLTVV.

CDR3 protein: CASRQGGSGNQPQHF. DNA of the CDR3: TGTGCCAGCAGGCAAGGAGGATCAGGGAATCAGCCCCAGCATTTT. The chain couples TRBV28 to TRBJ1-5; a possible D gene is TRBD1 (5 bases). Trimming pared 6 bases from V and 4 bases from J, leaving 16 bases between. From germline, CDR1 is MDHEN and CDR2 SYDVKM. This CDR3 has 15 residues.

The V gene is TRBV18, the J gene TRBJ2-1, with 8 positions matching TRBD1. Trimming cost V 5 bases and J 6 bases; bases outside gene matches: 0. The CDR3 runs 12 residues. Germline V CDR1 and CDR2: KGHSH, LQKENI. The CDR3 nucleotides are TGTGCCAGCTCAGGACAGGGCAATGAGCAGTTCTTC. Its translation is CASSGQGNEQFF.

The CDR3 region has the DNA TGTGCCAGCAGTTTCTTAGGCAGGGGGTATAGATCCGGGACTGAAGCTTTCTTT. Protein sequence: CASSFLGRGYRSGTEAFF. The chain has TRBV28 and TRBJ1-1; TRBD1 aligns across 7 bases. Looked up from germline, CDR1 is MDHEN and CDR2 is SYDVKM. V dropped 3 bases and J dropped 5; count of bases not matched to a gene: 18. CDR3 length equals 18 residues.

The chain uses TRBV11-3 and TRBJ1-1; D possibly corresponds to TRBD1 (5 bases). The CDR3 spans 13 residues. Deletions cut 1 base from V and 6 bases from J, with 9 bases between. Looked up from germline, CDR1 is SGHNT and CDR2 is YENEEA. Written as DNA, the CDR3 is TGTGCCAGCAGCTTAGGGGGGATGGCTGAAGCTTTCTTT. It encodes CASSLGGMAEAFF.

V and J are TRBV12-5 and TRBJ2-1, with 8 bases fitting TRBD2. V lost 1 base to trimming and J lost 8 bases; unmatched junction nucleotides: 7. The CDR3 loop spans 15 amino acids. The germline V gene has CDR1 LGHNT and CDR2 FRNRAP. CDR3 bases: TGTGCTAGTGGTTTGGACCGATACGGGGGGGATGAGCAGTTCTTC. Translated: CASGLDRYGGDEQFF.

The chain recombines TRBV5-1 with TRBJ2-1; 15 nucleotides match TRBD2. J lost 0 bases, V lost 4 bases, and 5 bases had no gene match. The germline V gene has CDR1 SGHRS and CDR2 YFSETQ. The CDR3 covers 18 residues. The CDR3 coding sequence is TGCGCCAGCAGCAAGGGGACTAGCGGGAGGACCTCCTACAATGAGCAGTTCTTC. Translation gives CASSKGTSGRTSYNEQFF.

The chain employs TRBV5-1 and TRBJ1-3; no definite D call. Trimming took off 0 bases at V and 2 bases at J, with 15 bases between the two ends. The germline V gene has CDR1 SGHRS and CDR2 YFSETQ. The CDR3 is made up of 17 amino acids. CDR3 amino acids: CASSLGPPASTGNTIYF. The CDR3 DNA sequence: TGCGCCAGCAGCTTGGGGCCCCCAGCGTCGACTGGAAACACCATATATTTT.

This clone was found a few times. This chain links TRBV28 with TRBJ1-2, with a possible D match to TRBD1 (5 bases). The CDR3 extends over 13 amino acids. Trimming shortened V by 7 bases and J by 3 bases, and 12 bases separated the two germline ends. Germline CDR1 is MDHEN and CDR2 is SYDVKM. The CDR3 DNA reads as TGTGCCAGCACCATAACGGGGGACTATGGCTACACCTTC. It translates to CASTITGDYGYTF.

The CDR3 is CASSLDGSNEKLFF. CDR3 sequence (DNA): TGTGCCAGCAGCTTGGACGGTTCGAATGAAAAACTGTTTTTT. The chain is built from TRBV5-5 and TRBJ1-4; no clear D gene. V was pared by 0 bases and J by 5 bases, with 8 bases between. This CDR3 contains 14 residues. Germline V gene data show CDR1 as SGHKS and CDR2 as YYEKEE (reference sequence). Together with reference TRBV5-5 and TRBJ1-4, the CDR3 gives the full variable domain: DAGVTQSPTHLIKTRGQQVTLRCSPISGHKSVSWYQQVLGQGPQFIFQYYEKEERGRGNFPDRFSARQFPNYSSELNVNALLLGDSALYLCASSLDGSNEKLFFGSGTQLSVL.

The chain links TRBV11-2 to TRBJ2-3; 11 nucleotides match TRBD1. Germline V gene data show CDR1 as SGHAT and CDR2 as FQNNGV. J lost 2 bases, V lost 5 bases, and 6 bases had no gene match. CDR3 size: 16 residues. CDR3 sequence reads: CASSPGQGDTTDTQYF. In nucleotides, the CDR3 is TGTGCCAGCAGCCCGGGACAGGGGGATACCACAGATACGCAGTATTTT.

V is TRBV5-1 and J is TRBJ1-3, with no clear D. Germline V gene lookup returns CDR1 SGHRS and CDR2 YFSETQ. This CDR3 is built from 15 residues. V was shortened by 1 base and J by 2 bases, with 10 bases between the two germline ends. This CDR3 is CASSLYRATGNTIYF. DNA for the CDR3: TGCGCCAGCAGCTTGTATAGGGCAACTGGAAACACCATATATTTT.

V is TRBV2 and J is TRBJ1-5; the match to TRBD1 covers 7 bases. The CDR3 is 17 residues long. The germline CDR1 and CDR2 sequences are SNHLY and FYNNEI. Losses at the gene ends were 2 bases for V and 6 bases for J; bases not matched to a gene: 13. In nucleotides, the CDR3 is TGTGCCAGCAGTGAATATAAAGGGGCAGGGGGAGGTCAGCCCCAGCATTTT. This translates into CASSEYKGAGGGQPQHF.

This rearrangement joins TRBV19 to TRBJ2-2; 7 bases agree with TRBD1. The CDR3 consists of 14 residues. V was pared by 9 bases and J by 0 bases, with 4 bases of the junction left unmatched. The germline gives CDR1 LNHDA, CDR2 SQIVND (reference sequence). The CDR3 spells CASRGQTNTGELFF. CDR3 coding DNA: TGTGCCAGCAGGGGACAGACGAACACCGGGGAGCTGTTTTTT.

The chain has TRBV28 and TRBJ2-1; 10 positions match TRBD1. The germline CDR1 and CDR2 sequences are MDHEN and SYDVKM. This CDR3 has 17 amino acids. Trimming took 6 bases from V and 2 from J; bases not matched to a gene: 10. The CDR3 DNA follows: TGTGCCAGCAGATCCCGCACCGGGACAGGGGCCTACAATGAGCAGTTCTTC. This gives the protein CASRSRTGTGAYNEQFF.

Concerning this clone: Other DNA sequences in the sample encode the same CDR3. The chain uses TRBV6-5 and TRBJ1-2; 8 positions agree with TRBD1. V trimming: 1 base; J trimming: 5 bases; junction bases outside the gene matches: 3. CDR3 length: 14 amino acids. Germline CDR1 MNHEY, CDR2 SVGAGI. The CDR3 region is CASSYLDRGYGYTF. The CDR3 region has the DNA TGTGCCAGCAGTTACTTAGACAGGGGTTATGGCTACACCTTC.

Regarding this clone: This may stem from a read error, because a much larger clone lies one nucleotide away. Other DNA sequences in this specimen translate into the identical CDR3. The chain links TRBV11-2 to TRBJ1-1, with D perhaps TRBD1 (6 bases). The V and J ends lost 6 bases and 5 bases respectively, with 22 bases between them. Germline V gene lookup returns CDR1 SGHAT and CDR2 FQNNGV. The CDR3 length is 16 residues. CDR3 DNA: TGTGCCAGCAGTCGGAGAGGGGGTTTGAAGAATACTGAAGCTTTCTTT. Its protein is CASSRRGGLKNTEAFF.

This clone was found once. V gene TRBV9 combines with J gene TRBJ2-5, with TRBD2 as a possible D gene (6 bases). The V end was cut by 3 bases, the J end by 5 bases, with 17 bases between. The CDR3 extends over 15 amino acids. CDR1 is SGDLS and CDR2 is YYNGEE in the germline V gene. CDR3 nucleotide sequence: TGTGCCAGCAGCGGCTCCGGGACTCTGGGGGAGACCCAGTACTTC. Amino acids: CASSGSGTLGETQYF.

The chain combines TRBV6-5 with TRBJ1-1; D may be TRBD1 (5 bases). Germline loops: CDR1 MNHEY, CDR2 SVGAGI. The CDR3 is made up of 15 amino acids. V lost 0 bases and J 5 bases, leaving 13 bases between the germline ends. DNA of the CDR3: TGTGCCAGCAGTTACTCATGGGGCGGGAGGACTGAAGCTTTCTTT. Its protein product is CASSYSWGGRTEAFF.

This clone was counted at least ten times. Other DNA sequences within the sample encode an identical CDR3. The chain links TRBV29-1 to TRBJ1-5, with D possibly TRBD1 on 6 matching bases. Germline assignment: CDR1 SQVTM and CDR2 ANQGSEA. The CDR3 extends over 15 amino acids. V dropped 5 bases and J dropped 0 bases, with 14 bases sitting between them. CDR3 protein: CSVKTGPDSNQPQHF. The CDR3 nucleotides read TGCAGCGTTAAGACAGGTCCAGATAGCAATCAGCCCCAGCATTTT.

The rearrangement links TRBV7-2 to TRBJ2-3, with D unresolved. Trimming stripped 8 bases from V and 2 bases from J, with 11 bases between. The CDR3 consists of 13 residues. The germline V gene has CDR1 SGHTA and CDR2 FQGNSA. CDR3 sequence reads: CASRRALTDTQYF. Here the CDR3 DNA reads TGTGCCAGCCGTAGGGCGCTCACAGATACGCAGTATTTT.

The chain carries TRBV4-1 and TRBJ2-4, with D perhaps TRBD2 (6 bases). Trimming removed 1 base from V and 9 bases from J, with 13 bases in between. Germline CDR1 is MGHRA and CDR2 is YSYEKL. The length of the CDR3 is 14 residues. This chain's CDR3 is CASSQGGDGGIQYF. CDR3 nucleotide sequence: TGCGCCAGCAGCCAAGGCGGGGATGGGGGCATTCAGTACTTC.

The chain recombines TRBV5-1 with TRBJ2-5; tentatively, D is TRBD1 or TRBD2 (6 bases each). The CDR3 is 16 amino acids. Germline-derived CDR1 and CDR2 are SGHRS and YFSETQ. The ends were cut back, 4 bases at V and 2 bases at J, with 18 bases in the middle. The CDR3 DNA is TGCGCCAGCAGCGGAGGGGGTTCTACATTGCAAGAGACCCAGTACTTC. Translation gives CASSGGGSTLQETQYF.

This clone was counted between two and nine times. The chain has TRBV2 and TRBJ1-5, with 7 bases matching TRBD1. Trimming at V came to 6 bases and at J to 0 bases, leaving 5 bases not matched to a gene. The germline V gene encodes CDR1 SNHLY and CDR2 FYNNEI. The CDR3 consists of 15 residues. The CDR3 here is CASRGDSPSNQPQHF. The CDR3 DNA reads TGTGCCAGCAGAGGGGACAGCCCTAGCAATCAGCCCCAGCATTTT.

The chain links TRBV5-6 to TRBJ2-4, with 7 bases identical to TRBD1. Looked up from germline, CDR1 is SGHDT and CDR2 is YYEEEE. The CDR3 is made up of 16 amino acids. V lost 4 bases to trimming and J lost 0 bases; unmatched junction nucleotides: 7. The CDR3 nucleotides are TGTGCCAGCAGCCGATGGGACAGCGTAGCCAAAAACATTCAGTACTTC. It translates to CASSRWDSVAKNIQYF.